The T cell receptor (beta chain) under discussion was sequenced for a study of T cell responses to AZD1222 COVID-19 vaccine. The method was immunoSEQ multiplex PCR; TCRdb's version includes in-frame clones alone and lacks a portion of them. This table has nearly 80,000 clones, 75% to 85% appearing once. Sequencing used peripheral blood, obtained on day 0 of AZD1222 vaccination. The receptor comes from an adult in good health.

CDR3 region: CASSQAPGDTQYF. As DNA, the CDR3 is TGTGCCAGCAGCCAAGCCCCTGGGGATACGCAGTATTTT. This chain connects TRBV3-1 (or the pseudogene TRBV3-2) to TRBJ2-3; D call uncertain. The CDR3 length is 13 residues. The germline V and J ends were trimmed by 1 base and 6 bases, with 8 bases remaining between them. The germline CDR1 and CDR2 sequences are LGHDT and YNNKEL (reference sequence).